The sequence of this T cell receptor beta chain was determined in a study of early T cells in non-severe SARS-CoV-2 infection. The wider study: Chains stayed unpaired after sequencing of bulk RNA from unsorted whole blood. Study observations and caveats: VDJdb-based matching was biased toward anti-spike CD8 responses and missed private and CD4 specificities.

The TCR library protocol was used to attach unique molecular identifiers. These identifiers were attached to individual cDNA molecules. Using its own MiXCR run on the 5' RACE reads, TCRdb lists one record per CDR3 protein. Of 30,000 to 35,000 distinct CDR3 sequences listed, around 7% are singletons. The CDR3 has 14 residues. CDR1 and CDR2 from the germline V gene are SGHRS and YFSETQ. V was shortened by 4 bases and J by 2 bases, with 9 bases between the two germline ends. To note about this clonotype: Its antigen is not identified.

This TCR was sampled from an adult who was a healthcare worker with PCR-confirmed SARS-CoV-2 infection or an uninfected control (not recorded which). The specimen sequenced was whole blood. The rearrangement links TRBV5-1 to TRBJ2-2, with no clear D. Here the CDR3 reads CASSRVGNTGELFF. The CDR3, as DNA: TGCGCCAGCAGCCGAGTCGGAAACACCGGGGAGCTGTTTTTT. Full variable domain (outside the CDR3, taken from reference TRBV5-1 and TRBJ2-2): KAGVTQTPRYLIKTRGQQVTLSCSPISGHRSVSWYQQTPGQGLQFLFEYFSETQRNKGNFPGRFSGRQFSNSRSEMNVSTLELGDSALYLCASSRVGNTGELFFGEGSRLTVL.